Shown below are 17 T cell receptor beta chains from a single sample sequenced in a study of cytomegalovirus exposure and HLA in healthy donors (dated by TCRdb to 2016 to 2017). The library was made by the immunoSEQ multiplex PCR assay. For the multiplex PCR, a mixture combining 60 forward primers for TCR Vbeta segments and 13 reverse primers for TCR Jbeta segments was used. As stored in TCRdb, this immuneACCESS dataset retains in-frame rearrangements with V and J assigned. A fraction of the clones does not appear; measured against another copy, unresolved V genes explain less than half of the discrepancy, and the remainder lacks a known reason. The sample includes around 120,000 clones, with 75% to 85% observed a single time. The ten largest clones take up over 2.5% of the sample. The sample was PBMCs. The source of these receptors is a male donor in good health and CMV-seronegative.

V usage is TRBV7-2 and J usage is TRBJ1-1; D is unclear. Trimming removed 3 bases from V and 5 bases from J, with 10 bases in between. There are 13 residues in the CDR3. Per germline, CDR1 SGHTA and CDR2 FQGNSA. In DNA, the CDR3 is TGTGCCAGCAGCTTCATACGAGGGACTGAAGCTTTCTTT. Translated, it gives CASSFIRGTEAFF.

The rearrangement uses TRBV18 and TRBJ2-1, with D uncertain. The CDR3 extends over 14 amino acids. Trimming shortened V by 4 bases and J by 3 bases, and 10 bases separated the two germline ends. Looked up from germline, CDR1 is KGHSH and CDR2 is LQKENI. CDR3 sequence: CASSLQTYYNEQFF. The DNA for the CDR3 is TGTGCCAGCTCACTACAGACCTACTACAATGAGCAGTTCTTC. Based on the CDR3 plus reference TRBV18 and TRBJ2-1, the full variable domain is NAGVMQNPRHLVRRRGQEARLRCSPMKGHSHVYWYRQLPEEGLKFMVYLQKENIIDESGMPKERFSAEFPKEGPSILRIQQVVRGDSAAYFCASSLQTYYNEQFFGPGTRLTVL.

The chain couples TRBV19 to TRBJ2-5; a weak D match, TRBD1 (5 bases). Germline V CDR1 and CDR2: LNHDA, SQIVND (reference sequence). The CDR3 runs 14 residues. V was shortened by 5 bases and J by 4 bases, with 14 bases between the two germline ends. CDR3 sequence (DNA): TGTGCCAGTAGTCGCCAGGGTATCGCAGAGACCCAGTACTTC. It yields the protein CASSRQGIAETQYF.

The J gene is TRBJ2-1, the V gene TRBV4-1, with 13 positions matching TRBD2. V shed 1 base and J 4 bases; nucleotides not matched to a gene: 4. This CDR3 comprises 17 residues. Looked up from germline, CDR1 is MGHRA and CDR2 is YSYEKL. CDR3 sequence (DNA): TGCGCCAGCAGCCAAGGACTAGCGGGGGGCTTGTACAATGAGCAGTTCTTC. This sequence encodes CASSQGLAGGLYNEQFF.

The chain joins TRBV5-1 to TRBJ2-6; TRBD1 agrees at 7 bases. The CDR3 runs to 17 residues. Germline-derived CDR1 and CDR2 are SGHRS and YFSETQ. With V trimmed by 0 bases and J by 0 bases, 3 bases remained unmatched. CDR3 in DNA: TGCGCCAGCAGCTTGGCAGGACAGGCCTCTGGGGCCAACGTCCTGACTTTC. Encoded protein: CASSLAGQASGANVLTF.

The chain combines TRBV7-8 with TRBJ2-5; perhaps TRBD2 as D (6 bases). The CDR3 extends over 15 amino acids. CDR1 SGHVS and CDR2 FQNEAQ come from the germline V gene. Trimming took off 5 bases at V and 6 bases at J, with 19 bases between the two ends. CDR3 coding DNA: TGTGCCAGCAGCCCCGACTACCGGGGGATGCAGACCCAGTACTTC. Protein product: CASSPDYRGMQTQYF.

The V and J genes are TRBV10-3 and TRBJ1-2; 12 bases are shared with TRBD1. Germline CDR1 is ENHRY and CDR2 is SYGVKD. V shed 3 bases and J 3 bases; nucleotides not matched to a gene: 11. The CDR3 sequence is 18 residues long. The CDR3 region has the DNA TGTGCCATCAGTGAACTTCCGGGACAGGGGGCCTTTTACTATGGCTACACCTTC. The encoded protein is CAISELPGQGAFYYGYTF.

This clone turned up a few times. This sequence joins TRBV29-1 and TRBJ2-7; no clear D. CDR1 and CDR2 (germline): SQVTM, ANQGSEA. CDR3 length: 13 residues. Trimming took 4 bases from V and 3 from J, leaving 13 bases between them. This CDR3 reads CSVASYLNYEQYF. The CDR3 nucleotides read TGCAGCGTTGCGTCCTACCTAAACTACGAGCAGTACTTC.

The V and J genes are TRBV5-8 and TRBJ2-7; a weak D match, TRBD2 (5 bases). V lost 0 bases to trimming and J lost 3 bases, with 13 bases between them. Germline CDR1 reads SGHTS; CDR2 reads YDEGEE. This CDR3 has 15 amino acids. CDR3 sequence: CASSLVGGSIYEQYF. CDR3 DNA: TGTGCCAGCAGCTTGGTTGGTGGGAGTATCTACGAGCAGTACTTC.

The rearrangement joins TRBV2 to TRBJ2-2; no clear D gene. This CDR3 comprises 15 residues. From germline, CDR1 is SNHLY and CDR2 FYNNEI. V was shortened by 6 bases and J by 1 base, with 12 bases between the two germline ends. The CDR3 DNA sequence: TGTGCCAGCAGCTACGAGCCTAGGAACACCGGGGAGCTGTTTTTT. Protein product: CASSYEPRNTGELFF. The whole variable domain, remainder taken from reference TRBV2 and TRBJ2-2, is EPEVTQTPSHQVTQMGQEVILRCVPISNHLYFYWYRQILGQKVEFLVSFYNNEISEKSEIFDDQFSVERPDGSNFTLKIRSTKLEDSAMYFCASSYEPRNTGELFFGEGSRLTVL.

This chain links TRBV29-1 with TRBJ1-2, with D unclear. This CDR3 comprises 12 residues. Looked up from germline, CDR1 is SQVTM and CDR2 is ANQGSEA. V was shortened by 3 bases and J by 7 bases, with 12 bases between the two germline ends. The CDR3 protein is CSVEGRAPGYTF. The DNA for the CDR3 is TGCAGCGTTGAGGGCCGAGCCCCTGGCTACACCTTC.

This chain uses TRBV25-1 with TRBJ1-1; 7 bases map to TRBD1. J lost 3 bases, V lost 4 bases, and 8 bases had no gene match. This CDR3 spans 15 amino acids. Germline CDR1 and CDR2: MGHDK and SYGVNS. The CDR3 sequence is CASSADNRGDTEAFF. For the CDR3, the DNA is TGTGCCAGCAGTGCAGATAACAGGGGTGACACTGAAGCTTTCTTT.

The V gene is TRBV27, the J gene TRBJ2-7; 7 positions match TRBD1. J lost 5 bases, V lost 3 bases, and 1 base had no gene match. CDR1 and CDR2 (germline): MNHEY, SMNVEV (reference sequence). The CDR3 loop spans 12 amino acids. CDR3 bases: TGTGCCAGCAGTTTCCAGGGGGACGAGCAGTACTTC. The encoded protein is CASSFQGDEQYF.

The V call is TRBV28, the J call TRBJ1-4; D is unclear. Germline V lookup: CDR1 MDHEN, CDR2 SYDVKM. Trimming left V 0 bases short and J 0 bases short, with 8 bases between. The CDR3 is made up of 16 amino acids. The CDR3 nucleotides read TGTGCCAGCAGTTTATGGACGGGAACAACTAATGAAAAACTGTTTTTT. As protein: CASSLWTGTTNEKLFF.

For this clone: The same CDR3 is also encoded by other DNA sequences in this sample. The chain joins TRBV19 to TRBJ1-1; TRBD1 might be the D (6 bases). This CDR3 is built from 13 residues. V was shortened by 6 bases and J by 3 bases, with 11 bases between the two germline ends. From germline, CDR1 is LNHDA and CDR2 SQIVND (reference sequence). The DNA of the CDR3 is TGTGCCAGTAGCTTAAAGGGGGACACTGAAGCTTTCTTT. It codes for CASSLKGDTEAFF.

This clone has only a few counts. DNA for the CDR3: TGTGCCAGCAGTGATACATATAACACCGGGGAGCTGTTTTTT. Translating it yields CASSDTYNTGELFF. The rearrangement uses TRBV25-1 and TRBJ2-2; no clear D gene. The germline V gene has CDR1 MGHDK and CDR2 SYGVNS. This CDR3 is 14 amino acids long. V lost 3 bases and J 2 bases, leaving 7 bases between the germline ends. Based on the CDR3 plus reference TRBV25-1 and TRBJ2-2, the full variable domain is EADIYQTPRYLVIGTGKKITLECSQTMGHDKMYWYQQDPGMELHLIHYSYGVNSTEKGDLSSESTVSRIRTEHFPLTLESARPSHTSQYLCASSDTYNTGELFFGEGSRLTVL.

CDR3 in DNA: TGTGCCAGCAGTGGGGACTCTTACAATGAGCAGTTCTTC. It encodes CASSGDSYNEQFF. The rearrangement uses TRBV6-1 and TRBJ2-1; TRBD2 might be the D (6 bases). Looked up from germline, CDR1 is MNHNS and CDR2 is SASEGT. This CDR3 spans 13 amino acids. V was clipped by 4 bases and J by 4 bases, with 8 bases between them.